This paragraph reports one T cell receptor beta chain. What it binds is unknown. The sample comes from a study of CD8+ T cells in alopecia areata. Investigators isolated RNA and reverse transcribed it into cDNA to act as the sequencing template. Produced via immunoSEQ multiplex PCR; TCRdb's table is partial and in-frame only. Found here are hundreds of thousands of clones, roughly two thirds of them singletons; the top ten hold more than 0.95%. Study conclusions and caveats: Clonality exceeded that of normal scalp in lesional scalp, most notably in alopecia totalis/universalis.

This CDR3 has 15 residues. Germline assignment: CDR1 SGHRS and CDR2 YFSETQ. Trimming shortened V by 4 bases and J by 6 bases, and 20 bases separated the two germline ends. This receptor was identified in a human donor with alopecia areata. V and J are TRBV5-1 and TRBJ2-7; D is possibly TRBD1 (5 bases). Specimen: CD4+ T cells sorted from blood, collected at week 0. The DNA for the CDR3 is TGCGCCAGCAGCCCGGGCCCAGGGAAGGCCGGCGAGCAGTACTTC. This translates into CASSPGPGKAGEQYF.